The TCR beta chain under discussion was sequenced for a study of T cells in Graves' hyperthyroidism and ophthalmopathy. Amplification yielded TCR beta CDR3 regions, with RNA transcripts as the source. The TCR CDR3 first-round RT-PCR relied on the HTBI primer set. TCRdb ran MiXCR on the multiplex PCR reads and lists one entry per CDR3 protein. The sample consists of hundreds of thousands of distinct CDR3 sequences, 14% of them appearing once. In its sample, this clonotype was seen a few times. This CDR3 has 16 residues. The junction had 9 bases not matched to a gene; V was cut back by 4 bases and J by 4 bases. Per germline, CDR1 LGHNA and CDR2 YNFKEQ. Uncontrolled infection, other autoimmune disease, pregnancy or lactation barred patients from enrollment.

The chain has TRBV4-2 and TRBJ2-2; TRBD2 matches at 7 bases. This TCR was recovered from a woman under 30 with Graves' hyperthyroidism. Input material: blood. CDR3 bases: TGTGCCAGCAGCCGTTGGGGGGGGGATTCCACCGGGGAGCTGTTTTTT. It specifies CASSRWGGDSTGELFF.